This TCR beta chain came from a study of T cell clonotyping in hematopoietic cell transplantation. Points from the study as a whole: At the given depth, recipient repertoires were over 97% de novo clonotypes. Broader posttransplant TCR repertoire diversity was predicted by graft donor and pretransplant recipient Inverse Simpson Index values.

CDR3 length: 13 residues. V shed 2 bases and J 9 bases; nucleotides not matched to a gene: 7. The germline V gene has CDR1 SNHLY and CDR2 FYNNEI. Data came from immunoSEQ multiplex PCR; TCRdb stores just in-frame clones and leaves some out. The sample shows around 14,000 clones, just over 85% of them seen only once. Notes on this clone: Antigen specificity is unknown.

The TCR originated in a male patient aged 50 to 59 who had an allogeneic stem cell transplant from an unrelated donor, so T cells may come from the graft donor. Some clones in this sample may be carry-over from other donors' samples. The rearrangement links TRBV2 to TRBJ2-7; 7 bases agree with TRBD1. Sequencing was performed on PBMCs, taken 100 days after allogeneic stem cell transplant. This chain's CDR3 is CASSELDRVVQYF. In nucleotides, the CDR3 is TGTGCCAGCAGTGAATTAGACAGGGTAGTGCAGTACTTC.